The clone carrying this T cell receptor beta chain was recorded at least ten times. What it recognizes is unknown. Regions amplified from RNA transcripts were the TCR beta CDR3 regions. HTBI primers were employed in a first-round RT-PCR of the TCR CDR3. Via MiXCR, TCRdb re-called the multiplex PCR reads, giving one row per CDR3 protein. The repertoire holds about 620,000 distinct CDR3 sequences, roughly 16% seen once, with around 3.9% in the top ten. The sample originates from a study of T cells in Graves' hyperthyroidism and ophthalmopathy. In the study overall: Once the initial diagnosis was made, peripheral blood was obtained before any treatment.

If no ophthalmopathy progression occurred within 18 months, Graves' hyperthyroidism was stable. The study enrolled patients aged 18 to 65 with newly diagnosed hyperthyroidism of under 2 months' duration. V was trimmed by 6 bases and J by 10 bases, leaving 13 bases between them. Germline CDR1 LGHDT, CDR2 YNNKEL (reference sequence). The CDR3 runs to 12 residues. General study points: Ophthalmopathy was model-predicted a median about six months pre-onset.

The sequence derives from a woman in her twenties or thirties with Graves' hyperthyroidism. The chain is built from TRBV3-1 and TRBJ2-1; D unresolved. Sequenced sample: blood. Here the CDR3 DNA reads TGTGCCAGCAGTCTCCGAAGGTGGGAGCAGTTCTTC. Translated: CASSLRRWEQFF.